The 23 T cell receptor beta chains listed next were all sequenced from one sample in a study of shared clonotypes between healthy human individuals. Sequencing used immunoSEQ multiplex PCR; TCRdb keeps in-frame clones, though not all of them. The sample shows about 2.4 million clones, approximately 94% of them seen only once. The sequencing sample was made of naive CD4+ T cells from PBMCs. The subset is: CD45RA+ positively selected. These receptors were collected from a man between 18 and 35 years old in good health. Some clones in this sample may be carry-over from other donors' samples.

Details on this clone: This sample includes further DNA sequences coding for the same CDR3. V and J are TRBV7-8 and TRBJ2-2; unclear D gene. The CDR3 is made up of 19 amino acids. Germline V lookup: CDR1 SGHVS, CDR2 FQNEAQ. Trimming left V 1 base short and J 0 bases short, with 18 bases between. In DNA form, the CDR3 reads TGTGCCAGCAGCTTAGACCCCGTCGGCAGCGCGTCGAACACCGGGGAGCTGTTTTTT. Its protein product is CASSLDPVGSASNTGELFF. The full variable domain, with the rest looked up from reference TRBV7-8 and TRBJ2-2, is GAGVSQSPRYKVAKRGQDVALRCDPISGHVSLFWYQQALGQGPEFLTYFQNEAQLDKSGLPSDRFFAERPEGSVSTLKIQRTQQEDSAVYLCASSLDPVGSASNTGELFFGEGSRLTVL.

J is TRBJ2-7 and V is TRBV7-3; D gene uncertain. Deletions cut 4 bases from V and 9 bases from J, with 16 bases between. Germline lookup yields CDR1 SGHTA and CDR2 FQGTGA. The CDR3 has 13 residues. Here the CDR3 reads CASSSDGASRQYF. Here the CDR3 DNA reads TGTGCCAGCAGCTCGGACGGTGCATCGAGGCAGTACTTC.

The CDR3, as DNA: TGTGCCAGCAGCTCCACCGGGACTCTGACCTACGAGCAGTACTTC. It is translated as CASSSTGTLTYEQYF. This chain joins TRBV6-5 and TRBJ2-7; D possibly corresponds to TRBD2 (6 bases). Germline CDR1 is MNHEY and CDR2 is SVGAGI. This CDR3 has 15 amino acids. V was pared by 6 bases and J by 2 bases, with 17 bases between.

The V and J genes are TRBV30 and TRBJ2-7, with 9 bases identical to TRBD1. V trimming: 2 bases; J trimming: 5 bases; junction bases outside the gene matches: 7. The CDR3 spans 14 residues. Germline CDR1 is GTSNPN and CDR2 is SVGIG (reference sequence). CDR3 nucleotides: TGTGCCTGGAGTATGGGACAGGGATTTGACGAGCAGTACTTC. It specifies CAWSMGQGFDEQYF.

The genes are TRBV7-2 and TRBJ1-2, with D unclear. Between the trimmed V and J ends, which lost 5 bases and 3 bases, there was a span of 10 bases. CDR1 and CDR2 from the germline V gene are SGHTA and FQGNSA. This CDR3 has 13 amino acids. As DNA, the CDR3 is TGTGCCAGCAGCCCCACAAGGGACTATGGCTACACCTTC. This encodes CASSPTRDYGYTF.

This chain uses TRBV11-3 with TRBJ2-3; D remains ambiguous. The length of the CDR3 is 13 residues. The V gene's germline CDR1 is SGHNT and CDR2 YENEEA. Trimming took 2 bases from V and 4 from J, leaving 7 bases between them. CDR3 protein: CASSLTPPDTQYF. Written as DNA, the CDR3 is TGTGCCAGCAGCTTAACGCCTCCAGATACGCAGTATTTT. Supplemented by reference TRBV11-3 and TRBJ2-3, the full variable domain reads EAGVVQSPRYKIIEKKQPVAFWCNPISGHNTLYWYLQNLGQGPELLIRYENEEAVDDSQLPKDRFSAERLKGVDSTLKIQPAELGDSAVYLCASSLTPPDTQYFGPGTRLTVL.

This clone was counted a single time. This sequence joins TRBV14 and TRBJ1-6; no clear D gene. V lost 0 bases, J lost 7 bases, and 10 bases lay in between. The CDR3 consists of 15 residues. Per germline, CDR1 SGHDN and CDR2 FVKESK. The CDR3 DNA follows: TGTGCCAGCAGCCAAGATGGACTGCGCAATTCACCCCTCCACTTT. The encoded protein is CASSQDGLRNSPLHF.

The chain links TRBV7-2 to TRBJ1-1, with D perhaps matching TRBD1 (5 bases). This CDR3 comprises 13 residues. The germline V gene encodes CDR1 SGHTA and CDR2 FQGNSA. Trimming took off 5 bases at V and 6 bases at J, with 13 bases between the two ends. The DNA for the CDR3 is TGTGCCAGCAGCACATGGACAACTTCTGAAGCTTTCTTT. Translation gives CASSTWTTSEAFF.

The chain links TRBV6-5 to TRBJ2-5; no firm D call. V dropped 5 bases and J dropped 3 bases, with 7 bases sitting between them. CDR3 length: 12 amino acids. Germline CDR1 and CDR2: MNHEY and SVGAGI. Written as DNA, the CDR3 is TGTGCCAGCAGTGACCAGAAAGAGACCCAGTACTTC. Translating it yields CASSDQKETQYF.

V usage is TRBV6-1 and J usage is TRBJ1-4, with D maybe TRBD1 (5 bases). CDR3 size: 15 residues. Trimming left V 6 bases short and J 3 bases short, with 14 bases between. CDR1 and CDR2 (germline): MNHNS, SASEGT. This chain's CDR3 is CASSVMLGPNEKLFF. In DNA, the CDR3 is TGTGCCAGCAGCGTAATGTTGGGGCCTAATGAAAAACTGTTTTTT.

This clone was observed a single time. This chain links TRBV7-9 with TRBJ1-6; 8 bases map to TRBD1. The CDR3 length is 14 residues. V lost 3 bases, J lost 8 bases, and 3 bases stayed unmatched. Germline values: CDR1 SEHNR, CDR2 FQNEAQ (reference sequence). The CDR3 DNA sequence: TGTGCCAGCAGCTTTGGGACAGGTTATTCACCCCTCCACTTT. It encodes CASSFGTGYSPLHF.

The rearrangement links TRBV28 to TRBJ1-3; the D is unclear. V was clipped by 4 bases and J by 3 bases, with 7 bases between them. Germline lookup yields CDR1 MDHEN and CDR2 SYDVKM. The CDR3 has 13 amino acids. The CDR3 nucleotides read TGTGCCAGCAGTTCCCTCGGTGGAAACACCATATATTTT. This translates into CASSSLGGNTIYF.

The gene calls are TRBV15 and TRBJ2-2; D gene unclear. V was cut by 4 bases and J by 3 bases, with 6 bases left in between. The CDR3 consists of 13 residues. Per germline, CDR1 LNHNV and CDR2 YYDKDF (reference sequence). This CDR3 reads CATSTTYTGELFF. CDR3 bases: TGTGCCACCAGCACTACATACACCGGGGAGCTGTTTTTT.

The V call is TRBV5-1, the J call TRBJ2-5; D gene ambiguous. Germline CDR1 is SGHRS and CDR2 is YFSETQ. The CDR3 spans 14 residues. Trimming left V 2 bases short and J 1 base short, with 9 bases between. CDR3 amino acids: CASSFQPLQETQYF. CDR3 bases: TGCGCCAGCAGCTTTCAGCCACTCCAAGAGACCCAGTACTTC. Using reference TRBV5-1 and TRBJ2-5 for the parts outside the CDR3, the full variable domain is KAGVTQTPRYLIKTRGQQVTLSCSPISGHRSVSWYQQTPGQGLQFLFEYFSETQRNKGNFPGRFSGRQFSNSRSEMNVSTLELGDSALYLCASSFQPLQETQYFGPGTRLLVL.

The chain carries TRBV6-4 and TRBJ2-2, with 10 nucleotides matching TRBD1. V was clipped by 2 bases and J by 4 bases; unmatched bases: 4. This CDR3 is 16 amino acids long. The germline V gene has CDR1 MRHNA and CDR2 SNTAGT. CDR3 bases: TGTGCCAGCAGTGACGCGGGACAGGGGTTCACCGGGGAGCTGTTTTTT. Protein product: CASSDAGQGFTGELFF.

V and J are TRBV19 and TRBJ2-1; TRBD2 agrees at 7 bases. Trimming removed 2 bases from V and 5 bases from J; junction bases left unmatched: 6. CDR3 length: 15 residues. Per the germline V gene, CDR1 is LNHDA and CDR2 is SQIVND (reference sequence). CDR3 loop: CASSIPGAGHNEQFF. CDR3 DNA: TGTGCCAGTAGTATACCTGGAGCGGGGCACAATGAGCAGTTCTTC.

The chain carries TRBV19 and TRBJ2-5; 9 positions match TRBD2. Trimming removed 6 bases from V and 4 bases from J; junction bases left unmatched: 12. Per the germline V gene, CDR1 is LNHDA and CDR2 is SQIVND (reference sequence). This CDR3 is built from 16 residues. In DNA, the CDR3 is TGTGCCAGTAGGTTGGTAGCGGGAGCCGGCGGAGAGACCCAGTACTTC. Its translation is CASRLVAGAGGETQYF. Variable domain in full (rest from reference TRBV19 and TRBJ2-5): DGGITQSPKYLFRKEGQNVTLSCEQNLNHDAMYWYRQDPGQGLRLIYYSQIVNDFQKGDIAEGYSVSREKKESFPLTVTSAQKNPTAFYLCASRLVAGAGGETQYFGPGTRLLVL.

The J gene is TRBJ2-3, the V gene TRBV9; TRBD2 is a possible D gene (6 bases). V shed 4 bases and J shed 5 bases, with 20 bases lying between them. The CDR3 contains 16 residues. Germline V lookup: CDR1 SGDLS, CDR2 YYNGEE. The CDR3 spells CASSIPTSGFKDTQYF. The DNA for the CDR3 is TGTGCCAGCAGCATCCCGACTAGTGGGTTTAAAGATACGCAGTATTTT.

The V and J genes are TRBV21-1 and TRBJ1-5; the D call in the table, TRBD1, was not verified against the DNA. TRBV21-1 is described as a pseudogene. The CDR3 is made up of 18 amino acids. Written as DNA, the CDR3 is TGTGCCAGCAGCAAAGCCCCCCGGGACAGGGTGATGGTGGGGCCCCAGCATTTT. This encodes CASSKAPRDRVMVGPQHF.

The V gene is TRBV6-5, the J gene TRBJ2-7; D perhaps matches TRBD2 (6 bases). The V gene's germline CDR1 is MNHEY and CDR2 SVGAGI. This CDR3 has 14 amino acids. V gave up 3 bases and J gave up 7 bases, with 16 bases separating them. For the CDR3, the DNA is TGTGCCAGCAGTTATAGGGGACCCGGGGGTGAGCAGTACTTC. This translates into CASSYRGPGGEQYF.

This rearrangement joins TRBV5-1 to TRBJ1-1, with unresolved D. Trimming took 1 base from V and 7 from J, leaving 11 bases between them. CDR1 and CDR2 from the germline V gene are SGHRS and YFSETQ. CDR3 length: 13 amino acids. In nucleotides, the CDR3 is TGCGCCAGCAGCTTGTTTGGGGAAATTGAAGCTTTCTTT. It translates to CASSLFGEIEAFF.

This chain connects TRBV5-4 to TRBJ2-5, with 12 bases matching TRBD2. The CDR3 covers 16 residues. Looked up from germline, CDR1 is SGHNT and CDR2 is YYREEE (reference sequence). Losses at the gene ends were 6 bases for V and 2 bases for J; bases not matched to a gene: 8. The CDR3, as DNA: TGTGCCAGCACCTCCGGGACTAGCGGGTTTCAAGAGACCCAGTACTTC. Protein product: CASTSGTSGFQETQYF.

This CDR3 reads CASRDFFVNQETQYF. CDR3 bases: TGTGCCAGCAGGGACTTTTTCGTCAACCAAGAGACCCAGTACTTC. V usage is TRBV6-1 and J usage is TRBJ2-5, with D perhaps TRBD2 (5 bases). Germline V gene data show CDR1 as MNHNS and CDR2 as SASEGT. The CDR3 totals 15 residues. V lost 6 bases, J lost 0 bases, and 14 bases lay in between.